This T cell receptor (beta chain) was sequenced for a study of blood T cells in healthy people across ages. Study results and limitations: Any changes in expanded clonotypes were possibly confounded, as donor CMV status remained unknown. With unsorted PBMCs, a conclusive comparison of naive versus antigen-experienced cells was not possible.

Alongside a J-beta primer mix, a sample-barcoded 5' primer served in a second PCR lasting about 7 to 12 cycles. TCRdb called the 5' RACE reads again in MiXCR, with one record for every CDR3 protein. The sample records about 680,000 distinct CDR3 sequences, around 48% being singletons. Each sample provided at least 6 micrograms of extracted total RNA. The germline CDR1 and CDR2 sequences are SGHTA and FQGNSA. V was trimmed by 2 bases and J by 2 bases, leaving 22 bases between them. The CDR3 loop spans 19 amino acids. About this clonotype itself: Its antigen remains unidentified.

The receptor was isolated from an older woman in good health. Sequences were obtained from blood. The chain employs TRBV7-2 and TRBJ2-1, with D possibly being TRBD1 (7 bases). CDR3 coding DNA: TGTGCCAGCAGCTTACCGACAGGGATGTCGGGGGACCCCTACAATGAGCAGTTCTTC. Translating gives CASSLPTGMSGDPYNEQFF.